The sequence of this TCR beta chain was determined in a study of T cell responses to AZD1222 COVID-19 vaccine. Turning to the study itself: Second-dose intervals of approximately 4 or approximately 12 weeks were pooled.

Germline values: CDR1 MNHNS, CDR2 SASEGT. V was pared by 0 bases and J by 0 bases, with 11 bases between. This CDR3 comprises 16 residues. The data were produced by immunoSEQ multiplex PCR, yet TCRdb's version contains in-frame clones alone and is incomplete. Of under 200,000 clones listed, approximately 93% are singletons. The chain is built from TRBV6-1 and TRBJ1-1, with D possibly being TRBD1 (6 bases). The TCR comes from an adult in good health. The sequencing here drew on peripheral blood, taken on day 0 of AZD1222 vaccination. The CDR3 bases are TGTGCCAGCAGTGAAGCATGGGGGCACCTGAACACTGAAGCTTTCTTT. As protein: CASSEAWGHLNTEAFF.